In its sample, the clone carrying this TCR beta chain ranks as medium-sized (0.01 to 0.1%). Antigen specificity is unknown. All patients were treatment-naive before thyroid surgery. Trimming took 3 bases from V and 6 from J; bases not matched to a gene: 8. CDR3 size: 15 residues. Germline CDR1 reads LNHNV; CDR2 reads YYDKDF (reference sequence). As handled by the study authors: A classifier of distant metastasis in papillary thyroid cancer was built from CDR3 differences (across clinicopathological groups). TCRdb reprocessed the PCR reads using MiXCR. These V and J calls derive from TCRdb rather than the authors' analysis. The sample holds almost 15,000 clones; 25% to 30% are singletons and the top ten take about half. This sample stems from a study of metastatic and nonmetastatic thyroid tumors. Turning to the study itself: The authors compared repertoires across blood and tumor or nodule tissue from malignant and benign thyroid patients. Findings of the study overall: Reports indicated that malignant thyroid tumors showed significantly higher TCR beta diversity than benign nodules did, in blood and tumor.

The clonotype was recovered from a male donor with papillary thyroid cancer or a benign thyroid nodule (not recorded which). Some clones in this sample may be carry-over from other donors' samples. V usage is TRBV15 and J usage is TRBJ2-3, with 8 bases aligning to TRBD2. The source material was tumor tissue. CDR3 sequence reads: CATSSSREGADTQYF. DNA for the CDR3: TGTGCCACCAGCAGTAGCCGGGAGGGAGCCGATACGCAGTATTTT.